Each of the 26 T cell receptor beta chains below was sequenced from the same sample in a study of naive and memory T cell subsets. Amplification of ligated cDNA took four PCR rounds with SP2 and nested alpha and beta constant primers. From the UMI-ligation and nested PCR reads, TCRdb called clonotypes with MiXCR, one entry per CDR3 protein. The sample lists around 37,000 distinct CDR3 sequences, approximately 9.9% seen once, with roughly 3.6% in the top ten. Documented treatment: skin biopsy from PPD injection site in Mantoux-positive individual. The library had UMIs added by 3' ligation of an oligonucleotide to TCR cDNA. Sequenced here: skin, sampled from a tuberculin skin test site. The source is an adult in good health.

The rearrangement links TRBV11-2 to TRBJ1-2, with TRBD1 identical over 7 bases. Looked up from germline, CDR1 is SGHAT and CDR2 is FQNNGV. Trimming at V came to 3 bases and at J to 3 bases, leaving 4 bases not matched to a gene. The CDR3 covers 14 residues. This chain's CDR3 is CASSFTGEHYGYTF. The CDR3 nucleotides read TGTGCCAGCAGCTTCACAGGGGAACACTATGGCTACACCTTC.

V usage is TRBV28 and J usage is TRBJ2-7; 10 nucleotides agree with TRBD1. The V gene's germline CDR1 is MDHEN and CDR2 SYDVKM. The CDR3 consists of 14 residues. V shed 8 bases, J shed 4 bases, and the junction held 8 bases outside the gene matches. The CDR3 DNA sequence: TGTGCCAGCGGCAACCGGGACAGGGGTTACGAGCAGTACTTC. It codes for CASGNRDRGYEQYF. The entire variable domain, with the rest obtained from reference TRBV28 and TRBJ2-7, is as follows: DVKVTQSSRYLVKRTGEKVFLECVQDMDHENMFWYRQDPGLGLRLIYFSYDVKMKEKGDIPEGYSVSREKKERFSLILESASTNQTSMYLCASGNRDRGYEQYFGPGTRLTVT.

In this sample, this clonotype turned up many times. The gene calls are TRBV14 and TRBJ2-6, with D uncertain. The length of the CDR3 is 18 residues. Germline V gene data show CDR1 as SGHDN and CDR2 as FVKESK. V lost 4 bases to trimming and J lost 3 bases, with 19 bases between them. DNA for the CDR3: TGTGCCAGCAGCCCGTTCAGTCCCGAAGGGTTTGGGGCCAACGTCCTGACTTTC. It specifies CASSPFSPEGFGANVLTF.

This clonotype was seen more than once but under ten times. The chain is built from TRBV20-1 and TRBJ2-7; the D is unclear. Trimming stripped 3 bases from V and 2 bases from J, with 11 bases between. This CDR3 region has 13 residues. From germline, CDR1 is DFQATT and CDR2 SNEGSKA (reference sequence). CDR3 amino acids: CSARRRTPYEQYF. The CDR3 DNA reads as TGCAGTGCTAGGCGCAGGACCCCCTACGAGCAGTACTTC.

This clonotype was counted between two and nine times. The V gene is TRBV13, the J gene TRBJ1-2, with a weak D call TRBD1 (5 bases). The V and J ends lost 7 bases and 6 bases respectively, with 21 bases between them. The CDR3 loop spans 15 amino acids. Germline CDR1 is PRHDT and CDR2 is FYEKMQ (reference sequence). CDR3 protein: CASISFWGPGDGYTF. The CDR3 bases are TGTGCCAGCATCTCCTTTTGGGGCCCCGGAGATGGCTACACCTTC.

The V call is TRBV27, the J call TRBJ2-1; no firm D call. The CDR3 runs 15 residues. CDR1 is MNHEY, CDR2 SMNVEV, per germline (reference sequence). Trimming took 5 bases from V and 0 from J, leaving 11 bases between them. The CDR3 here is CASSPIRSSYNEQFF. The CDR3 region has the DNA TGTGCCAGCAGTCCCATTAGGAGCTCCTACAATGAGCAGTTCTTC.

This clonotype came up a few times. V gene TRBV2 combines with J gene TRBJ2-2, with D possibly TRBD2 on 6 matching bases. CDR3 size: 15 residues. Germline V gives CDR1 SNHLY, CDR2 FYNNEI. V lost 2 bases and J lost 7, with 14 bases in between. The CDR3 is CASSERGLLVGELFF. CDR3 in DNA: TGTGCCAGCAGTGAAAGGGGACTCCTGGTCGGGGAGCTGTTTTTT.

The CDR3, as DNA: TGTGCCAGCAGGAAGTCAGGGAAAGGAACCTACGAGCAGTACTTC. It encodes CASRKSGKGTYEQYF. The genes are TRBV6-5 and TRBJ2-7, with D perhaps matching TRBD1 (5 bases). Trimming shortened V by 6 bases and J by 2 bases, and 17 bases separated the two germline ends. This CDR3 has 15 amino acids. CDR1 is MNHEY and CDR2 is SVGAGI in the germline V gene.

The table lists this clonotype with many counts. The chain carries TRBV13 and TRBJ2-3, with a possible D match to TRBD1 (5 bases). Germline CDR1 PRHDT, CDR2 FYEKMQ (reference sequence). Trimming removed 2 bases at V and 5 bases at J, with 17 bases between. CDR3 length equals 16 residues. The CDR3 reads CASSLLADQGVDTQYF. CDR3 DNA: TGTGCCAGCAGCTTACTCGCGGACCAGGGCGTAGATACGCAGTATTTT. The whole variable domain, filled in from reference TRBV13 and TRBJ2-3, reads AAGVIQSPRHLIKEKRETATLKCYPIPRHDTVYWYQQGPGQDPQFLISFYEKMQSDKGSIPDRFSAQQFSDYHSELNMSSLELGDSALYFCASSLLADQGVDTQYFGPGTRLTVL.

This clonotype was counted at least ten times. This chain links TRBV2 with TRBJ1-3, with TRBD1 matching 9 bases. Germline-derived CDR1 and CDR2 are SNHLY and FYNNEI. The junction had 5 bases not matched to a gene; V was cut back by 6 bases and J by 2 bases. The CDR3 totals 15 residues. The CDR3 region has the DNA TGTGCCAGCAGACGAGACAGGGGGACTGGAAACACCATATATTTT. Amino acid sequence: CASRRDRGTGNTIYF.

The genes are TRBV29-1 and TRBJ2-1, with TRBD2 identical over 8 bases. The CDR3 covers 15 residues. J was trimmed by 4 bases and V by 1 base; bases with no gene match: 6. CDR1 is SQVTM and CDR2 is ANQGSEA in the germline V gene. Here the CDR3 DNA reads TGCAGCGTTGAAGCGGGGGGGATTCCATACAATGAGCAGTTCTTC. Its protein is CSVEAGGIPYNEQFF.

This clonotype was seen many times. This rearrangement joins TRBV7-9 to TRBJ2-7; D may correspond to TRBD1 or TRBD2 (5 bases each). Germline CDR1 SEHNR, CDR2 FQNEAQ (reference sequence). Trimming left V 6 bases short and J 6 bases short, with 21 bases between. This CDR3 is built from 15 residues. This CDR3 reads CASRPLWGRIGEQYF. The DNA for the CDR3 is TGTGCCAGCAGGCCCCTCTGGGGGAGAATTGGCGAGCAGTACTTC.

This clonotype was picked up many times. Written as DNA, the CDR3 is TGTGCCAGCATGACGAGATCTGAGCAGTTCTTC. It yields the protein CASMTRSEQFF. The gene calls are TRBV27 and TRBJ2-1; D gene uncertain. Trimming stripped 7 bases from V and 9 bases from J, with 10 bases between. The CDR3 is 11 amino acids. Per the germline V gene, CDR1 is MNHEY and CDR2 is SMNVEV (reference sequence).

This clonotype was picked up many times. V usage is TRBV29-1 and J usage is TRBJ2-1; 8 bases are a match to TRBD2. CDR3 length equals 14 residues. J gave up 6 bases and V 7 bases, and 11 bases lay outside the gene matches. The V gene's germline CDR1 is SQVTM and CDR2 ANQGSEA. CDR3 loop: CSASGTGGRNEQFF. The CDR3 coding sequence is TGCAGCGCCTCCGGGACGGGGGGGCGCAATGAGCAGTTCTTC.

This clonotype was observed a few times. The chain carries TRBV12-5 and TRBJ2-2; 9 positions match TRBD1. The CDR3 covers 16 residues. Germline V CDR1 and CDR2: LGHNT, FRNRAP. J was trimmed by 7 bases and V by 7 bases; bases with no gene match: 13. DNA of the CDR3: TGTGCTAGTGACTTGGGGGACAGGGTGATTGGCGGGGAGCTGTTTTTT. Translating gives CASDLGDRVIGGELFF.

The J gene is TRBJ1-3, the V gene TRBV29-1; D is uncertain. V lost 5 bases to trimming and J lost 8 bases, with 10 bases between them. Per germline, CDR1 SQVTM and CDR2 ANQGSEA. The CDR3 has 11 amino acids. The CDR3 region has the DNA TGCAGCGTTTCCCCGAAGGACACCATATATTTT. This codes for CSVSPKDTIYF.

DNA of the CDR3: TGTGCCAGCACCTTCAGGGAGAGCTCTGGAAACACCATATATTTT. Translation gives CASTFRESSGNTIYF. The chain links TRBV28 to TRBJ1-3; D possibly corresponds to TRBD1 (5 bases). The CDR3 covers 15 residues. The ends were cut back, 7 bases at V and 0 bases at J, with 13 bases in the middle. Germline values: CDR1 MDHEN, CDR2 SYDVKM.

The gene calls are TRBV6-5 and TRBJ2-4, with D perhaps matching TRBD1 or TRBD2 (6 bases each). There are 17 residues in the CDR3. Germline V CDR1 and CDR2: MNHEY, SVGAGI. Trimming stripped 0 bases from V and 1 base from J, with 13 bases between. CDR3 protein: CASSYSVGGEAKNIQYF. CDR3 coding DNA: TGTGCCAGCAGTTACTCTGTCGGGGGCGAGGCCAAAAACATTCAGTACTTC.

This clonotype was observed many times. J is TRBJ2-3 and V is TRBV7-8; 9 bases are a match to TRBD2. Germline V lookup: CDR1 SGHVS, CDR2 FQNEAQ. J was trimmed by 4 bases and V by 4 bases; bases with no gene match: 9. The CDR3 has 16 residues. For the CDR3, the DNA is TGTGCCAGCAGCTCGCCTGGCGGGAGGGGTCCAGATACGCAGTATTTT. Protein product: CASSSPGGRGPDTQYF.

For this clonotype: One base away lies a much larger clone, so this may be a sequencing read error. The V gene is TRBV20-1, the J gene TRBJ2-7, with 9 bases fitting TRBD2. V lost 0 bases, J lost 2 bases, and 5 bases stayed unmatched. The CDR3 runs 15 residues. Germline V CDR1 and CDR2: DFQATT, SNEGSKA (reference sequence). The CDR3, as DNA: TGCAGTGCTAGAGACGGGACTAGCAGACCCTACGAGCAGTACTTC. It specifies CSARDGTSRPYEQYF.

This clonotype has ten or more counts. The chain carries TRBV29-1 and TRBJ2-3; D is undetermined. V lost 7 bases to trimming and J lost 6 bases, with 5 bases between them. Germline V CDR1 and CDR2: SQVTM, ANQGSEA. The CDR3 length is 9 residues. DNA for the CDR3: TGCAGCGGGGGTGATACGCAGTATTTT. Its translation: CSGGDTQYF.

At least ten counts were recorded for this clonotype. This chain links TRBV11-1 with TRBJ2-7; 10 bases map to TRBD1. The CDR3 contains 15 residues. The germline CDR1 and CDR2 sequences are SGHAT and FQDESV (reference sequence). Germline trimming cut 4 bases from V and 4 bases from J; bases unmatched to any gene: 7. In nucleotides, the CDR3 is TGTGCCAGCAGCTGGACCCGGGGACAGGGGTACGAGCAGTACTTC. Residues: CASSWTRGQGYEQYF.

This clonotype was counted many times. V usage is TRBV20-1 and J usage is TRBJ1-1; TRBD1 aligns across 7 bases. This CDR3 has 13 amino acids. V shed 1 base and J 10 bases; nucleotides not matched to a gene: 9. Germline V gene sequence: CDR1 DFQATT, CDR2 SNEGSKA (reference sequence). Here the CDR3 reads CSARAGTVPGAFF. CDR3 sequence (DNA): TGCAGTGCTAGAGCCGGGACAGTACCCGGAGCTTTCTTT.

In its sample, this clonotype is medium-sized. The chain has TRBV29-1 and TRBJ1-2, with D maybe TRBD1 (5 bases). CDR3 size: 13 residues. Trimming cost V 0 bases and J 13 bases, with 18 bases left between them. Germline CDR1 is SQVTM and CDR2 is ANQGSEA. The CDR3 reads CSVEEGRKGSGTF. Written as DNA, the CDR3 is TGCAGCGTTGAAGAGGGGCGTAAGGGAAGTGGCACCTTC.

This clonotype was detected ten times or more. The V and J genes are TRBV7-8 and TRBJ2-7; the match to TRBD1 covers 9 bases. Germline V CDR1 and CDR2: SGHVS, FQNEAQ. V dropped 1 base and J dropped 6; count of bases not matched to a gene: 7. This CDR3 is 15 amino acids long. CDR3 loop: CASSLVGQGYIEQYF. DNA of the CDR3: TGTGCCAGCAGCTTAGTGGGACAGGGATACATCGAGCAGTACTTC. Variable domain in full (rest from reference TRBV7-8 and TRBJ2-7): GAGVSQSPRYKVAKRGQDVALRCDPISGHVSLFWYQQALGQGPEFLTYFQNEAQLDKSGLPSDRFFAERPEGSVSTLKIQRTQQEDSAVYLCASSLVGQGYIEQYFGPGTRLTVT.

In its sample, this clonotype was seen once. A clone one base away is much larger, so this may be a read error. The chain uses TRBV11-2 and TRBJ2-2; the D gene is possibly TRBD2 (5 bases). CDR3 length: 14 amino acids. Germline V CDR1 and CDR2: SGHAT, FQNNGV. CDR3 protein: CASSLGVGTGEMFF. The CDR3 DNA sequence: TGTGCCAGCAGCTTGGGAGTGGGCACCGGGGAGATGTTTTTT.